Listed below are T cell receptor beta chains from one sample, sequenced in a study of blood T cells in healthy people across ages. From the 5' RACE reads, TCRdb called clonotypes with MiXCR, one entry per CDR3 protein. The sample lists 1,500,000 or so distinct CDR3 sequences, about 45% occurring once. The sequenced sample was blood. All receptors derive from a woman aged 18-29 years in good health. Both conserved end residues are part of each CDR3. The order of the fields is clone size, D gene, J gene, V gene, CDR3 DNA, CDR3 protein. A D gene is named only where the DNA matches it firmly. A row's size may be missing; if present it is once, few, many or a size class.

clone size: few
D gene: -
J gene: TRBJ2-3
V gene: TRBV27
CDR3 DNA: TGTGCCAGCAGTAGTTGGGTCCGCACAGATACGCAGTATTTT
CDR3 protein: CASSSWVRTDTQYF

clone size: -
D gene: TRBD2
J gene: TRBJ2-7
V gene: TRBV4-1
CDR3 DNA: TGCGCCAGCAGCCAAGGGACTAGCGGGGTGAGCTCCTACGAGCAGTACTTC
CDR3 protein: CASSQGTSGVSSYEQYF

clone size: few
D gene: -
J gene: TRBJ1-4
V gene: TRBV20-1
CDR3 DNA: TGCAGTGCTAGAGATGTTGTCGGAGGAACTAATGAAAAACTGTTTTTT
CDR3 protein: CSARDVVGGTNEKLFF

clone size: few
D gene: TRBD1
J gene: TRBJ1-5
V gene: TRBV28
CDR3 DNA: TGTGCCGCTACGGGACAGGGGGCTTCTCAGCCCCAGCATTTT
CDR3 protein: CAATGQGASQPQHF

clone size: few
D gene: -
J gene: TRBJ2-7
V gene: TRBV6-1
CDR3 DNA: TGTGCCAGCACAGGGACGCTTCTCTACGAGCAGTACTTC
CDR3 protein: CASTGTLLYEQYF

clone size: -
D gene: TRBD2
J gene: TRBJ2-7
V gene: TRBV13
CDR3 DNA: TGTGCCAGCAGCTTTAGCGGGAGTGGATACGAGCAGTACTTC
CDR3 protein: CASSFSGSGYEQYF

clone size: -
D gene: TRBD1
J gene: TRBJ2-1
V gene: TRBV6-2/TRBV6-3
CDR3 DNA: TGTGCCAGCATCGCTACTCGGACAGGGGGCATCAACAATGAGCAGTTCTTC
CDR3 protein: CASIATRTGGINNEQFF

clone size: -
D gene: -
J gene: TRBJ2-7
V gene: TRBV7-2
CDR3 DNA: TGTGTCAGCAGCCCTGGTGGGAAAGGCTACGAGCAGTACTTC
CDR3 protein: CVSSPGGKGYEQYF

clone size: -
D gene: -
J gene: TRBJ1-2
V gene: TRBV5-1
CDR3 DNA: TGCGCCAGCAGCTTACACTCTACAGGGCGGGCCCGGTATGGCTACACCTTC
CDR3 protein: CASSLHSTGRARYGYTF

clone size: -
D gene: -
J gene: TRBJ2-1
V gene: TRBV20-1
CDR3 DNA: TGCAGTGCTAGAGATTCGTCGAGCGCCCCAACTGGTGAGCAGTTCTTC
CDR3 protein: CSARDSSSAPTGEQFF

clone size: many
D gene: -
J gene: TRBJ2-7
V gene: TRBV28
CDR3 DNA: TGTGCCAGCAGGTGGAACTACGAGCAGTACTTC
CDR3 protein: CASRWNYEQYF

clone size: -
D gene: TRBD1
J gene: TRBJ1-4
V gene: TRBV2
CDR3 DNA: TGTGCCAGCAGAGGGACAGGGTACAGAAGTGAAAAACTGTTTTTT
CDR3 protein: CASRGTGYRSEKLFF

clone size: -
D gene: -
J gene: TRBJ1-5
V gene: TRBV6-6
CDR3 DNA: TGTGCCAGCAGTTATCCCAGGGGAGGTCAGCCCCAGCATTTT
CDR3 protein: CASSYPRGGQPQHF

clone size: -
D gene: -
J gene: TRBJ2-2
V gene: TRBV21-1
CDR3 DNA: TGTGCCAGCAGCAAAGTTTGGCGGGCCCACACCGGGGAGCTGTTTTTT
CDR3 protein: CASSKVWRAHTGELFF

clone size: -
D gene: -
J gene: TRBJ1-1
V gene: TRBV7-2
CDR3 DNA: TGTGCCAGCAGCCCTTCTCTTACCAGCACTGAAGCTTTCTTT
CDR3 protein: CASSPSLTSTEAFF

clone size: -
D gene: -
J gene: TRBJ1-2
V gene: TRBV30
CDR3 DNA: TGTGCCTGGAGTATGGAGGCGGTGGATGGCTACACCTTC
CDR3 protein: CAWSMEAVDGYTF

clone size: few
D gene: TRBD2
J gene: TRBJ2-1
V gene: TRBV12-3/TRBV12-4
CDR3 DNA: TGTGCCAGCAGTTTTGGACTAGCGGGAGTCTATGAGCAGTTCTTC
CDR3 protein: CASSFGLAGVYEQFF

clone size: -
D gene: -
J gene: TRBJ1-4
V gene: TRBV7-2
CDR3 DNA: TGTGCCAGCAGCTTAGACGGGACCGATACTAATGAAAAACTGTTTTTT
CDR3 protein: CASSLDGTDTNEKLFF

clone size: many
D gene: TRBD2
J gene: TRBJ2-1
V gene: TRBV5-1
CDR3 DNA: TGCGCCAGCAGCTTGGGACTAGCGCCTTCCTACAATGAGCAGTTCTTC
CDR3 protein: CASSLGLAPSYNEQFF

clone size: -
D gene: TRBD1
J gene: TRBJ2-1
V gene: TRBV24-1
CDR3 DNA: TGTGCCACCAGTGACCGTGGACAGGGTAACCCCAATGAGCAGTTCTTC
CDR3 protein: CATSDRGQGNPNEQFF

clone size: -
D gene: TRBD1
J gene: TRBJ1-2
V gene: TRBV24-1
CDR3 DNA: TGTGCCACCAGTGATGCCGGGACAGGGTTTGGCGGCTACACCTTC
CDR3 protein: CATSDAGTGFGGYTF

clone size: once
D gene: TRBD2
J gene: TRBJ2-1
V gene: TRBV12-5
CDR3 DNA: TGTGCTAGTGGTTTGGGTCACGGAAGGACTAGCTCCTACAATGAGCAGTTCTTC
CDR3 protein: CASGLGHGRTSSYNEQFF

clone size: -
D gene: -
J gene: TRBJ2-5
V gene: TRBV7-2
CDR3 DNA: TGTGCCAGCGTGTCACTGGGGAATGAGCAGTACTTC
CDR3 protein: CASVSLGNEQYF

clone size: -
D gene: TRBD2
J gene: TRBJ2-1
V gene: TRBV29-1
CDR3 DNA: TGCAGCGTTGAACCCCAGCGGGGGACGGGGGATGAGCAGTTCTTC
CDR3 protein: CSVEPQRGTGDEQFF

clone size: few
D gene: TRBD1
J gene: TRBJ1-1
V gene: TRBV12-3/TRBV12-4
CDR3 DNA: TGTGCCAGCAGCCCTTATATTCGACAGGGGCACACTGAAGCTTTCTTT
CDR3 protein: CASSPYIRQGHTEAFF

clone size: -
D gene: TRBD1
J gene: TRBJ2-7
V gene: TRBV20-1
CDR3 DNA: TGCAGTGTCACCGGCAGGGGGCTTTTCTACGAGCAGTACTTC
CDR3 protein: CSVTGRGLFYEQYF

clone size: -
D gene: -
J gene: TRBJ1-2
V gene: TRBV20-1
CDR3 DNA: TGCAGTGCTAACCGTGTGCGGGGGGAAAATAACTATGGCTACACCTTC
CDR3 protein: CSANRVRGENNYGYTF

clone size: -
D gene: TRBD2
J gene: TRBJ2-7
V gene: TRBV25-1
CDR3 DNA: TGTGCCAGCAGTGAAGGCGCACTAGCGGTTCCCTACGAGCAGTACTTC
CDR3 protein: CASSEGALAVPYEQYF

clone size: -
D gene: -
J gene: TRBJ2-7
V gene: TRBV20-1
CDR3 DNA: TGCAGTCCCAGCCTACGTGGGGCGTACAATGAGCAGTACTTC
CDR3 protein: CSPSLRGAYNEQYF

clone size: -
D gene: -
J gene: TRBJ1-1
V gene: TRBV4-3
CDR3 DNA: TGCGCCAGCAGCCAAGATAGGGCGGCAGGGTCGGATTCTTTCTTT
CDR3 protein: CASSQDRAAGSDSFF

clone size: -
D gene: -
J gene: TRBJ1-1
V gene: TRBV20-1
CDR3 DNA: TGCAGTGCTAGATGGCCCGGGGACACTGAAGCTTTCTTT
CDR3 protein: CSARWPGDTEAFF

clone size: -
D gene: -
J gene: TRBJ2-5
V gene: TRBV7-2
CDR3 DNA: TGTGCCAGCAGCTTCGGGGGGCCGAAAGAGACCCAGTACTTC
CDR3 protein: CASSFGGPKETQYF

clone size: -
D gene: -
J gene: TRBJ2-1
V gene: TRBV11-2
CDR3 DNA: TGTGCCAGCAGAGCTGACAGGAGGGAGCAGTTCTTC
CDR3 protein: CASRADRREQFF

clone size: -
D gene: TRBD1
J gene: TRBJ1-1
V gene: TRBV7-8
CDR3 DNA: TGTGCCAGCAGGGTCGGGGGCAGGGGGTTTAACACTGAAGCTTTCTTT
CDR3 protein: CASRVGGRGFNTEAFF

clone size: -
D gene: -
J gene: TRBJ2-7
V gene: TRBV7-9
CDR3 DNA: TGTGCCAGCAGCTTAGCGCTAACCTCTTCCTACGAGCAGTACTTC
CDR3 protein: CASSLALTSSYEQYF

clone size: few
D gene: TRBD2
J gene: TRBJ2-1
V gene: TRBV6-1
CDR3 DNA: TGTGCCAGCAGGCCTGTGCGAGTTAGCGGGGGAGCTTACAATGAGCAGTTCTTC
CDR3 protein: CASRPVRVSGGAYNEQFF

clone size: -
D gene: TRBD1
J gene: TRBJ2-7
V gene: TRBV28
CDR3 DNA: TGTGCCAGCAGCCGCAGGCCGGGACAGGCGGTCCACGAGCAGTACTTC
CDR3 protein: CASSRRPGQAVHEQYF

clone size: -
D gene: TRBD1
J gene: TRBJ2-5
V gene: TRBV20-1
CDR3 DNA: TGCAGTGCCTACAGGGGACAAGAGACCCAGTACTTC
CDR3 protein: CSAYRGQETQYF

clone size: -
D gene: -
J gene: TRBJ2-3
V gene: TRBV7-2
CDR3 DNA: TGTGCCAGCAGCCGCGGACTACCAGATACGCAGTATTTT
CDR3 protein: CASSRGLPDTQYF

clone size: -
D gene: -
J gene: TRBJ2-3
V gene: TRBV10-3
CDR3 DNA: TGTGCCATCAGTCGCGAGGGCACAGATACGCAGTATTTT
CDR3 protein: CAISREGTDTQYF

clone size: few
D gene: TRBD1
J gene: TRBJ2-7
V gene: TRBV2
CDR3 DNA: TGTGCCAGCAGGTATAGGACAGGGGAAGGGTACGAGCAGTACTTC
CDR3 protein: CASRYRTGEGYEQYF

clone size: -
D gene: TRBD2
J gene: TRBJ2-3
V gene: TRBV7-9
CDR3 DNA: TGTGCCAGCAGCACAGCCTGGCGGGAGCCAGATACGCAGTATTTT
CDR3 protein: CASSTAWREPDTQYF

clone size: few
D gene: -
J gene: TRBJ1-6
V gene: TRBV28
CDR3 DNA: TGTGCCAGCAAACTGCCGGGACGGATCTTAGGGTCACCCCTCCACTTT
CDR3 protein: CASKLPGRILGSPLHF

clone size: -
D gene: TRBD2
J gene: TRBJ2-3
V gene: TRBV14
CDR3 DNA: TGTGCCAGCAGCCAAGGTTATTGGACTAGCGGGAATCCAGGTACGCAGTATTTT
CDR3 protein: CASSQGYWTSGNPGTQYF

clone size: -
D gene: -
J gene: TRBJ1-2
V gene: TRBV6-1
CDR3 DNA: TGTGCCAGCAGTGAATCGGAGGGGAGGTATGGCTACACCTTC
CDR3 protein: CASSESEGRYGYTF

clone size: few
D gene: -
J gene: TRBJ1-1
V gene: TRBV9
CDR3 DNA: TGTGCCAGCAGCGTAGCAGAGCAGACTAACACTGAAGCTTTCTTT
CDR3 protein: CASSVAEQTNTEAFF

clone size: -
D gene: TRBD1
J gene: TRBJ1-2
V gene: TRBV20-1
CDR3 DNA: TGCAGTGCTAGAGGGTGGGACAGGGGGCCAGCCGGGTTGAGCTACACCTTC
CDR3 protein: CSARGWDRGPAGLSYTF

clone size: -
D gene: TRBD2
J gene: TRBJ2-5
V gene: TRBV7-9
CDR3 DNA: TGTGCCAGCACCGAAGAGCGGGAGACTCACAATGAGCAGTACTTC
CDR3 protein: CASTEERETHNEQYF

clone size: -
D gene: -
J gene: TRBJ1-1
V gene: TRBV4-1
CDR3 DNA: TGCGCCAGCAGCCGCCTGGCCGGGGTGAACACTGAAGCTTTCTTT
CDR3 protein: CASSRLAGVNTEAFF

clone size: few
D gene: TRBD2
J gene: TRBJ2-1
V gene: TRBV20-1
CDR3 DNA: TGCAGTGCTGCGACTAGCGCCTACAATGAGCAGTTCTTC
CDR3 protein: CSAATSAYNEQFF

clone size: -
D gene: TRBD2
J gene: TRBJ2-5
V gene: TRBV6-2/TRBV6-3
CDR3 DNA: TGTGCCAGCAGTTCGCCGGGACTAGCGAAAGAGACCCAGTACTTC
CDR3 protein: CASSSPGLAKETQYF

clone size: -
D gene: -
J gene: TRBJ2-1
V gene: TRBV20-1
CDR3 DNA: TGCAGTGCCCCCCTACGTGATGAGCAGTTCTTC
CDR3 protein: CSAPLRDEQFF

clone size: few
D gene: TRBD1
J gene: TRBJ1-2
V gene: TRBV2
CDR3 DNA: TGTGCCAGCAGTGATCGTCGGACAGGGGGAACTGTTTATGGCTACACCTTC
CDR3 protein: CASSDRRTGGTVYGYTF